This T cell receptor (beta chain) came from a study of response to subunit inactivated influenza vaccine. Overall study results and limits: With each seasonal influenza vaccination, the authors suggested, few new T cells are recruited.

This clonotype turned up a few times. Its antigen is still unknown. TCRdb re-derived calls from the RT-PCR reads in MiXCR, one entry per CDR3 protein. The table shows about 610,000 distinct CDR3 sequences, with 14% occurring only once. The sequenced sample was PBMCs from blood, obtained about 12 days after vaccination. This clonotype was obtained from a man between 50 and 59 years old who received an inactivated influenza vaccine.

The CDR3 DNA reads as TGCGCCAGCAGCTGGGCCGGGACTAGTCCCTACAATGAGCAGTTCTTC. Translating gives CASSWAGTSPYNEQFF. The V gene is TRBV5-1, the J gene TRBJ2-1, with TRBD2 matching over 8 bases. This CDR3 has 16 residues. Germline CDR1 SGHRS, CDR2 YFSETQ. J lost 2 bases, V lost 3 bases, and 7 bases had no gene match.